One sample yielded the 5 T cell receptor beta chains listed below, sequenced in a study of blood T cells in healthy people across ages. The second PCR ran about 6 to 12 cycles with a sample-barcoded 5' primer and J-beta primers. TCRdb recomputed calls from the 5' RACE reads with MiXCR, one row per CDR3 protein. The sample holds roughly 1.9 million distinct CDR3 sequences, approximately 40% seen once. Input material: blood. The receptor source for this set is a human donor in good health.

The gene calls are TRBV7-9 and TRBJ2-1; no definite D call. The CDR3 has 15 residues. Looked up from germline, CDR1 is SEHNR and CDR2 is FQNEAQ (reference sequence). V was clipped by 3 bases and J by 13 bases, with 22 bases between them. CDR3 protein: CASSFSVGQVETQFF. The CDR3 DNA reads TGTGCCAGCAGCTTTTCGGTCGGCCAGGTTGAAACCCAGTTCTTC.

Points on this clonotype: A much larger clone sits a single nucleotide away, making a read error possible. The chain recombines TRBV7-2 with TRBJ1-5; a possible D gene is TRBD1 (6 bases). Germline lookup yields CDR1 SGHTA and CDR2 FQGNSA. This CDR3 region has 12 residues. The CDR3 region is CVSSDRNQPQHF. CDR3 nucleotide sequence: TGTGTCAGCAGCGACAGGAATCAGCCCCAGCATTTT.

This clonotype was detected only a few times. V usage is TRBV29-1 and J usage is TRBJ2-7; 7 nucleotides match TRBD1. The germline V gene has CDR1 SQVTM and CDR2 ANQGSEA. The V segment lost 6 bases and the J segment 3 bases; nucleotides outside the gene matches: 8. This CDR3 has 13 residues. The CDR3 protein is CSVQTGTVYEQYF. The CDR3 DNA sequence: TGCAGCGTACAAACCGGGACAGTCTACGAGCAGTACTTC.

The CDR3 bases are TGTGCCACCAGGGGACCCACTCCCTATAATTCACCCCTCCACTTT. Protein: CATRGPTPYNSPLHF. J is TRBJ1-6 and V is TRBV15; D possibly corresponds to TRBD1 (5 bases). Germline CDR1 LNHNV, CDR2 YYDKDF (reference sequence). The V gene lost 6 bases and the J gene lost 2 bases, with 11 bases spanning the gap. The CDR3 length is 15 residues.

The J gene is TRBJ2-1, the V gene TRBV4-3; 10 bases match TRBD1. The germline CDR1 and CDR2 sequences are LGHNA and YSLEER. The CDR3 spans 15 residues. After removal of 6 bases from V and 5 bases from J, the junction contained 7 bases not matched to a gene. CDR3 in DNA: TGCGCCAGCAGTACCGGGACAGGGGTTCACAATGAGCAGTTCTTC. Amino acids: CASSTGTGVHNEQFF.